One sample yielded the 20 T cell receptor beta chains listed below, sequenced in a study of T cells after yellow fever vaccination. TCRdb passed the 5' RACE reads through MiXCR, listing each CDR3 protein once. The repertoire holds 300,000 to 400,000 distinct CDR3 sequences, approximately 9% seen once, with 18% in the top ten. The source material was PBMCs, sampled on the day of the first yellow fever vaccination. Source of these receptors: a man younger than 35 who received the YFV17D yellow fever vaccine.

This clonotype was counted between two and nine times. V usage is TRBV5-4 and J usage is TRBJ2-1; D remains unclear. Between the trimmed V and J ends, which lost 5 bases and 5 bases, there was a span of 17 bases. The germline V gene has CDR1 SGHNT and CDR2 YYREEE (reference sequence). The CDR3 consists of 15 residues. The CDR3 here is CASRPDPASHNEQFF. CDR3 nucleotide sequence: TGTGCCAGCAGACCCGACCCCGCAAGTCACAATGAGCAGTTCTTC.

At least ten counts were recorded for this clonotype. This sequence joins TRBV7-8 and TRBJ2-5, with 12 bases aligning to TRBD2. The CDR3 spans 15 residues. CDR1 is SGHVS and CDR2 is FQNEAQ in the germline V gene. Trimming removed 1 base from V and 9 bases from J; junction bases left unmatched: 6. CDR3 sequence reads: CASSLGRLAGEAQYF. Written as DNA, the CDR3 is TGTGCCAGCAGCTTAGGAAGACTAGCGGGGGAGGCCCAGTACTTC.

The table lists this clonotype with a few counts. The chain joins TRBV5-1 to TRBJ2-5; D is unresolved. Trimming removed 5 bases from V and 1 base from J, with 12 bases in between. The germline V gene has CDR1 SGHRS and CDR2 YFSETQ. The CDR3 runs to 14 residues. The CDR3 coding sequence is TGCGCCAGCAGACAGATGCGGATCCAAGAGACCCAGTACTTC. Amino acid sequence: CASRQMRIQETQYF.

The chain recombines TRBV7-2 with TRBJ2-3; D is ambiguous. Between the trimmed V and J ends, which lost 3 bases and 6 bases, there was a span of 7 bases. Germline CDR1 SGHTA, CDR2 FQGNSA. The CDR3 is made up of 12 amino acids. The CDR3 protein is CASSFKMDTQYF. The CDR3 nucleotides read TGTGCCAGCAGCTTTAAGATGGATACGCAGTATTTT. The full variable domain, its missing parts supplied by reference TRBV7-2 and TRBJ2-3, is GAGVSQSPSNKVTEKGKDVELRCDPISGHTALYWYRQSLGQGLEFLIYFQGNSAPDKSGLPSDRFSAERTGGSVSTLTIQRTQQEDSAVYLCASSFKMDTQYFGPGTRLTVL.

The table lists this clonotype with a few counts. For the CDR3, the DNA is TGTGCCAGCAGCCACCGCGGGACAGGGGGGAATGAGCAGTTCTTC. It translates to CASSHRGTGGNEQFF. The rearrangement joins TRBV3-1 to TRBJ2-1; 11 positions agree with TRBD1. This CDR3 spans 15 amino acids. Germline V CDR1 and CDR2: LGHDT, YNNKEL (reference sequence). V trimming: 3 bases; J trimming: 7 bases; junction bases outside the gene matches: 5.

This clonotype was seen a few times. The chain joins TRBV29-1 to TRBJ1-5; weak D call: TRBD1 (6 bases). The germline CDR1 and CDR2 sequences are SQVTM and ANQGSEA. V lost 6 bases, J lost 3 bases, and 15 bases lay in between. CDR3 length equals 14 residues. The chain's CDR3 is CSVAPGGLNQPQHF. In DNA form, the CDR3 reads TGCAGCGTGGCCCCCGGGGGCCTCAATCAGCCCCAGCATTTT.

This clonotype came up many times. The chain joins TRBV4-1 to TRBJ2-3; D is uncertain. V was clipped by 1 base and J by 0 bases, with 8 bases between them. Germline assignment: CDR1 MGHRA and CDR2 YSYEKL. The CDR3 extends over 15 amino acids. In DNA form, the CDR3 reads TGCGCCAGCAGCCAAGTTTATACTAGCACAGATACGCAGTATTTT. This codes for CASSQVYTSTDTQYF.

At least ten counts were recorded for this clonotype. The rearrangement uses TRBV6-5 and TRBJ2-5, with TRBD1 matching 7 bases. The V segment lost 0 bases and the J segment 4 bases; nucleotides outside the gene matches: 8. CDR1 is MNHEY and CDR2 is SVGAGI in the germline V gene. The CDR3 is 16 residues long. As DNA, the CDR3 is TGTGCCAGCAGTTACTCGATGGGACAGCTACTAGAGACCCAGTACTTC. Translation gives CASSYSMGQLLETQYF.

CDR3 protein: CASSSTYNTEAFF. In nucleotides, the CDR3 is TGTGCCAGCAGCTCTACCTATAACACTGAAGCTTTCTTT. J is TRBJ1-1 and V is TRBV7-3; D is unresolved. CDR3 length: 13 amino acids. The V and J ends lost 4 bases and 2 bases respectively, with 8 bases between them. Germline V lookup: CDR1 SGHTA, CDR2 FQGTGA.

Ten or more counts support this clonotype. At one boundary the junction diverges from the germline segment, which might be a read error. The rearrangement links TRBV7-7 to TRBJ2-1, with 10 nucleotides matching TRBD1. The CDR3 sequence is 15 residues long. Looked up from germline, CDR1 is SSHAT and CDR2 is FNYEAQ (reference sequence). Here the CDR3 reads CASSRGQGAYNEQFF. The CDR3 DNA follows: TGTGCTAGCAGCCGAGGACAGGGGGCCTACAATGAGCAGTTCTTC.

V usage is TRBV19 and J usage is TRBJ2-5; 7 bases line up with TRBD1. CDR1 LNHDA and CDR2 SQIVND come from the germline V gene (reference sequence). The trim removed 6 bases at V and 1 base at J, leaving 5 bases unmatched. This CDR3 has 14 amino acids. CDR3 sequence: CASSRDRLQETQYF. The CDR3 bases are TGTGCCAGTAGCCGGGACAGACTCCAAGAGACCCAGTACTTC.

This clonotype was counted ten times or more. This sequence joins TRBV12-3 or TRBV12-4 and TRBJ2-3; maybe TRBD1 (6 bases). Between the trimmed V and J ends, which lost 5 bases and 3 bases, there was a span of 12 bases. The CDR3 runs to 14 residues. DNA of the CDR3: TGTGCCAGCAGTGGACAGTGGGGGACAGATACGCAGTATTTT. It codes for CASSGQWGTDTQYF.

The table lists this clonotype with a few counts. The chain uses TRBV20-1 and TRBJ2-4; the D gene is possibly TRBD2 (7 bases). V shed 0 bases and J shed 0 bases, with 12 bases lying between them. Per the germline V gene, CDR1 is DFQATT and CDR2 is SNEGSKA (reference sequence). The CDR3 has 16 residues. CDR3 DNA: TGCAGTGCTAGAGATGGGCGGGGGCTAGCCAAAAACATTCAGTACTTC. Translated: CSARDGRGLAKNIQYF.

The chain links TRBV20-1 to TRBJ1-4; D unclear. The germline gives CDR1 DFQATT, CDR2 SNEGSKA (reference sequence). The CDR3 sequence is 12 residues long. Trimming cost V 6 bases and J 13 bases, with 18 bases left between them. CDR3 loop: CSATELQSLLFF. CDR3 in DNA: TGCAGTGCCACAGAACTCCAGAGTCTACTGTTTTTT.

The chain recombines TRBV29-1 with TRBJ2-2; possibly TRBD1 for D (5 bases). Germline CDR1 SQVTM, CDR2 ANQGSEA. This CDR3 is 15 amino acids long. V lost 7 bases to trimming and J lost 4 bases, with 19 bases between them. The CDR3 nucleotides are TGCAGCGCCCGAATGGGGCGCGGCGGCACCGGGGAGCTGTTTTTT. It translates to CSARMGRGGTGELFF.

The chain uses TRBV12-3 or TRBV12-4 and TRBJ2-3; a possible D gene is TRBD1 (6 bases). Between the trimmed V and J ends, which lost 3 bases and 6 bases, there was a span of 10 bases. This CDR3 comprises 13 residues. This chain's CDR3 is CASSFLGADTQYF. The CDR3 DNA sequence: TGTGCCAGCAGTTTTTTGGGGGCCGATACGCAGTATTTT.

J is TRBJ2-7 and V is TRBV7-9; 7 positions match TRBD1. There are 14 residues in the CDR3. Trimming removed 6 bases from V and 2 bases from J; junction bases left unmatched: 7. Germline-derived CDR1 and CDR2 are SEHNR and FQNEAQ (reference sequence). This CDR3 is CASSWGQRAYEQYF. CDR3 DNA sequence: TGTGCCAGCAGTTGGGGACAGAGAGCCTACGAGCAGTACTTC.

This clonotype was observed a single time. The genes are TRBV12-3 or TRBV12-4 and TRBJ1-4; 9 positions agree with TRBD1. V shed 4 bases and J 6 bases; nucleotides not matched to a gene: 6. This CDR3 has 15 amino acids. The CDR3 nucleotides read TGTGCCAGCAGTTCGACAGGGGGGCGGGATGAAAAACTGTTTTTT. This gives the protein CASSSTGGRDEKLFF.

The chain recombines TRBV6-1 with TRBJ2-1, with unresolved D. CDR1 is MNHNS, CDR2 SASEGT, per germline. V dropped 1 base and J dropped 10 bases, with 11 bases sitting between them. The CDR3 length is 13 residues. Here the CDR3 reads CASSEVDEREQFF. CDR3 DNA sequence: TGTGCCAGCAGTGAAGTAGACGAGAGGGAGCAGTTCTTC.

In its sample, this clonotype was seen a few times. The CDR3 coding sequence is TGTGCCAGCAGTTTTAGCATCCCTGGCCAGTTCTTC. It is translated as CASSFSIPGQFF. V gene TRBV12-3 or TRBV12-4 combines with J gene TRBJ2-1; no reliable D call. The CDR3 is made up of 12 amino acids. Deletions cut 3 bases from V and 13 bases from J, with 13 bases between.